This is a list of T cell receptor beta chains from one sample in a study of cytomegalovirus exposure and HLA in healthy donors. The protocol was immunoSEQ multiplex PCR, while the TCRdb copy is restricted to in-frame clones and leaves out a portion. The sample contains 95,000 to 100,000 clones, 76% of which appear only once. Material: PBMCs. The receptors were gathered from a man in his forties or fifties in good health and CMV-seronegative. Both conserved end residues are part of each CDR3. The D gene is left open where the match is weak. Part of the rows lack a size; the others show once, few, many or a class for expanded clones.

TGTTCCAGCAGCTCGTCCATGGGGGGCTACGAGCAGTACTTC | CSSSSSMGGYEQYF | - | TRBJ2-7 | TRBV7-9 | -
TGTGCCAGCAGCGGCGGGGGGACTAGCACAGATACGCAGTATTTT | CASSGGGTSTDTQYF | TRBD2 | TRBJ2-3 | TRBV2 | -
TGTGCCAGTACCCCCGCGGGGGGAGGAACTGAAGCTTTCTTT | CASTPAGGGTEAFF | - | TRBJ1-1 | TRBV19 | -
TGTGCCAGCAGCTTTAGGCTAGCGGGTGTAACAGATACGCAGTATTTT | CASSFRLAGVTDTQYF | TRBD2 | TRBJ2-3 | TRBV7-6 | -
TGCGCCAGCAGCCGGGACAGGGTCACAGATACGCAGTATTTT | CASSRDRVTDTQYF | TRBD1 | TRBJ2-3 | TRBV5-1 | -
TGTGCCAGTAGTAGACAGGGGAGCGAAAAACTGTTTTTT | CASSRQGSEKLFF | TRBD1 | TRBJ1-4 | TRBV19 | -
TGTGCCAGCAGGTCACAGGGTCCTGAAGCTTTCTTT | CASRSQGPEAFF | - | TRBJ1-1 | TRBV11-2 | few
TGCAGCGTTGAAGGGATCTCCCGGGACAGCTCCTATGGCTACACCTTC | CSVEGISRDSSYGYTF | TRBD1 | TRBJ1-2 | TRBV29-1 | -
TGTGCCAGCAGCTTAGAAGAGTCCAATCAGCCCCAGCATTTT | CASSLEESNQPQHF | - | TRBJ1-5 | TRBV11-3 | -
TGTGCCAGCAGCACGGGACAGGTGGGGGATACGCAGTATTTT | CASSTGQVGDTQYF | TRBD1 | TRBJ2-3 | TRBV9 | -
TGCGCCAGCAGCTTTACAGGGGCTGGGGCCAACGTCCTGACTTTC | CASSFTGAGANVLTF | TRBD1 | TRBJ2-6 | TRBV5-1 | -
TGTGCCAGCAGTGAAACGGGGACTGAAGCTTTCTTT | CASSETGTEAFF | - | TRBJ1-1 | TRBV2 | -
TGTGCCAGTAGTATTATTGGGGGGGATAGCAATCAGCCCCAGCATTTT | CASSIIGGDSNQPQHF | - | TRBJ1-5 | TRBV19 | -
TGCAGCGCTACAGGGGAATCCTACAATGAGCAGTTCTTC | CSATGESYNEQFF | TRBD1 | TRBJ2-1 | TRBV29-1 | few
TGTGCCAGTAGCCGGACTAGCGGGGGGGCTTACAATGAGCAGTTCTTC | CASSRTSGGAYNEQFF | TRBD2 | TRBJ2-1 | TRBV19 | -
TGTGCCATCAGATTCCGCTACGAGCAGTACTTC | CAIRFRYEQYF | - | TRBJ2-7 | TRBV10-3 | -
TGTGCCAGCAGCGTCCACCCCAGCGGTCAGCCCCAGCATTTT | CASSVHPSGQPQHF | - | TRBJ1-5 | TRBV7-2 | -
TGTGCCAGCAGCCGCCAAGGAGGGGGGGATGGCTACACCTTC | CASSRQGGGDGYTF | - | TRBJ1-2 | TRBV6-1 | -
TGTGCCAGCAGCTTGGATAGCAGGGCGAATTCACCCCTCCACTTT | CASSLDSRANSPLHF | - | TRBJ1-6 | TRBV5-6 | once
TGTGCCAGCAGTGATCCGCGAGGGAGTGGCTACACCTTC | CASSDPRGSGYTF | - | TRBJ1-2 | TRBV2 | once
TGTGCCAGCTCGCCAACTACAGGGGCGTCCTACGAGCAGTACTTC | CASSPTTGASYEQYF | TRBD1 | TRBJ2-7 | TRBV18 | -
TGTGCCAGCAGCTTAACGGTTTTGGGACTCGCTAATGAAAAACTGTTTTTT | CASSLTVLGLANEKLFF | - | TRBJ1-4 | TRBV7-9 | -
TGCGCCAGCAGCTTGCTAGCGGGGGGTTACAATGAGCAGTTCTTC | CASSLLAGGYNEQFF | TRBD2 | TRBJ2-1 | TRBV5-1 | few
TGTGCCAGCAGCTTACAACAGGGGCACACTGAAGCTTTCTTT | CASSLQQGHTEAFF | TRBD1 | TRBJ1-1 | TRBV7-9 | once
TGCAGCGTTGAAGGCGGCACCGGGGAGCTGTTTTTT | CSVEGGTGELFF | - | TRBJ2-2 | TRBV29-1 | -
TGTGCCAGCAGACCTTCCCGCGAGGGCTTTGGCTACACCTTC | CASRPSREGFGYTF | - | TRBJ1-2 | TRBV6-5 | -
TGCGCCAGCAGCCAACTAGCGGGGGGGCCTTACGAGCAGTACTTC | CASSQLAGGPYEQYF | TRBD2 | TRBJ2-7 | TRBV4-1 | -
TGTGCCAGCAGCTTGGGACAGGAATATGGCTACACCTTC | CASSLGQEYGYTF | TRBD1 | TRBJ1-2 | TRBV7-9 | few
TGTGCCAGCAGTTACCCAGGGGACACTGAAGCTTTCTTT | CASSYPGDTEAFF | - | TRBJ1-1 | TRBV6-5 | -
TGTGCCAGCAGCGAAATTACAACTAATGAAAAACTGTTTTTT | CASSEITTNEKLFF | - | TRBJ1-4 | TRBV25-1 | few
TGTGCCAGCAGTCCCTCGGCAGGGGGCCTCTATTTAAGCCAGTACTTC | CASSPSAGGLYLSQYF | TRBD1 | TRBJ2-5 | TRBV28 | once
TGCGCCAGCAGCGATAATTCACAGGGTACCATTGGCTACACCTTC | CASSDNSQGTIGYTF | - | TRBJ1-2 | TRBV5-1 | -
TGTGCCAGCAGTGACCCGAGAACAGCTAACTATGGCTACACCTTC | CASSDPRTANYGYTF | - | TRBJ1-2 | TRBV6-1 | -
TGTGCCACAGGGGAAGGGAACATTCAGTACTTC | CATGEGNIQYF | - | TRBJ2-4 | TRBV19 | -
TGTGCCAGCAGCCCCAGAGGGCGCACTGAAGCTTTCTTT | CASSPRGRTEAFF | - | TRBJ1-1 | TRBV7-9 | -
TGTGCCAGCAGTTACGGACATTACGAGCAGTACTTC | CASSYGHYEQYF | - | TRBJ2-7 | TRBV28 | -
TGTGCCAGTAGTATAGATCGGGGGGCACGACAGCCCCAGCATTTT | CASSIDRGARQPQHF | - | TRBJ1-5 | TRBV19 | -
TGCAGCGTTGTCACAGGGGGTTCGAACACTGAAGCTTTCTTT | CSVVTGGSNTEAFF | TRBD1 | TRBJ1-1 | TRBV29-1 | -
TGTGCCAGCAGCTTGGCCGCGGTGGGGCCGGCGACCCAGTACTTC | CASSLAAVGPATQYF | - | TRBJ2-5 | TRBV5-6 | few
TGTGCCAGCAGCTTAGGACAGGCCCCCTACAATGAGCAGTTCTTC | CASSLGQAPYNEQFF | - | TRBJ2-1 | TRBV7-9 | -
TGTGCCAGCAGCGTAGAAACATGGGGCCATGAGCAGTTCTTC | CASSVETWGHEQFF | - | TRBJ2-1 | TRBV9 | -
TGCGCCAGCAGCTTGCGTGTAGCGGGTACCACCCAAGAGCCCCAGTACTTC | CASSLRVAGTTQEPQYF | TRBD2 | TRBJ2-5 | TRBV5-1 | -
TGTGCCAGCAGTGAACTAGCCGGGGAGCTGTTTTTT | CASSELAGELFF | - | TRBJ2-2 | TRBV25-1 | -
TGTGCCAGCAGTCCACCTACAGGGGCGTTTAACTATGGCTACACCTTC | CASSPPTGAFNYGYTF | TRBD1 | TRBJ1-2 | TRBV9 | -
TGTGCCAGCAGTGAAGCCCCGACATCTTACTATGGCTACACCTTC | CASSEAPTSYYGYTF | - | TRBJ1-2 | TRBV6-1 | -
TGTGCCAGTAAACCGACGGTGGGGGGGAACTGGTTCGATGAGCAGTTCTTC | CASKPTVGGNWFDEQFF | TRBD2 | TRBJ2-1 | TRBV19 | -